This TCR beta chain was identified during a study of blood T cell repertoires in COVID-19. Background on the study: Specimens from acute and convalescent COVID-19 originated in the United States, Italy and Spain.

Germline trimming cut 5 bases from V and 8 bases from J; bases unmatched to any gene: 15. The CDR3 extends over 16 amino acids. CDR1 and CDR2 from the germline V gene are SGHTA and FQGTGA. As handled by the study authors: Scientists estimated how many nucleated cells there were by amplifying reference gene primers. Generated by immunoSEQ multiplex PCR, the TCRdb table keeps only in-frame clones and is missing some. The V and J calls and clone size are taken from that table; D and trimming were inferred from the DNA. The sample records some 300,000 clones, 65% to 90% being singletons. This receptor was obtained from a woman in her 70s with COVID-19, enrolled during active disease. The chain couples TRBV7-3 to TRBJ1-2; 9 bases align to TRBD1. Source material: peripheral blood. DNA for the CDR3: TGTGCCAGCAGCATCTCCCCCGGGACAGGGTTAGACGGCTACACCTTC. As protein: CASSISPGTGLDGYTF.